One and the same sample provided the 15 T cell receptor beta chains below, sequenced in a study of long-term antiretroviral therapy in people with HIV. The libraries were made with immunoSEQ v3.0 at survey level. Sequencing was performed with immunoSEQ multiplex PCR; in TCRdb, only in-frame clones are kept and a portion is missing. The sample includes roughly 34,000 clones, approximately 95% of them seen just once. This specimen was unsorted PBMCs, taken around 5.5 years after starting antiretroviral therapy. The receptors shown here come from a woman between 45 and 65 years old with HIV.

This clone was detected only once. The V gene is TRBV6-5, the J gene TRBJ1-1; 8 bases align to TRBD1. CDR1 and CDR2 (germline): MNHEY, SVGAGI. There are 15 residues in the CDR3. The V and J ends lost 4 bases and 5 bases, in that order; junction bases with no gene match: 9. CDR3 nucleotide sequence: TGTGCCAGCAGTTCCCAGGGGGCGTCGGGGACTGAAGCTTTCTTT. The encoded protein is CASSSQGASGTEAFF.

This clone was detected a few times. The V call is TRBV28, the J call TRBJ1-5; the match to TRBD1 covers 7 bases. Germline trimming cut 7 bases from V and 2 bases from J; bases unmatched to any gene: 11. CDR1 and CDR2 (germline): MDHEN, SYDVKM. The CDR3 runs 16 residues. CDR3: CASNSRQGLGNQPQHF. The CDR3 bases are TGTGCCAGCAATTCTAGACAGGGTCTAGGCAATCAGCCCCAGCATTTT.

The rearrangement joins TRBV7-3 to TRBJ2-5; 11 bases are shared with TRBD2. Germline assignment: CDR1 SGHTA and CDR2 FQGTGA. CDR3 length: 16 amino acids. V trimming: 1 base; J trimming: 5 bases; junction bases outside the gene matches: 6. In DNA form, the CDR3 reads TGTGCCAGCAGCTTAATTGCTAGCGGGGGGATGGAGACCCAGTACTTC. Translated: CASSLIASGGMETQYF.

This chain links TRBV4-1 with TRBJ2-1; no clear D. The V gene's germline CDR1 is MGHRA and CDR2 YSYEKL. Trimming cost V 3 bases and J 4 bases, with 4 bases left between them. This CDR3 has 12 residues. CDR3 sequence (DNA): TGCGCCAGCAGCCATTTATACAATGAGCAGTTCTTC. Translation: CASSHLYNEQFF.

This sequence joins TRBV2 and TRBJ2-7; 8 nucleotides match TRBD1. J gave up 4 bases and V 0 bases, and 2 bases lay outside the gene matches. This CDR3 has 14 amino acids. Germline V gene lookup returns CDR1 SNHLY and CDR2 FYNNEI. CDR3: CASSEAGQAYEQYF. The CDR3 bases are TGTGCCAGCAGTGAAGCGGGACAGGCTTACGAGCAGTACTTC.

The DNA for the CDR3 is TGCAGTGCTCGACAGGCCTATGGCTACACCTTC. Translated: CSARQAYGYTF. The rearrangement links TRBV20-1 to TRBJ1-2, with a tentative D call TRBD1 (6 bases). Trimming stripped 5 bases from V and 4 bases from J, with 8 bases between. The CDR3 extends over 11 amino acids. Germline CDR1 is DFQATT and CDR2 is SNEGSKA (reference sequence).

The genes are TRBV2 and TRBJ1-5; 7 bases are a match to TRBD1. CDR3 length: 15 residues. J gave up 2 bases and V 3 bases, and 4 bases lay outside the gene matches. Germline V gene lookup returns CDR1 SNHLY and CDR2 FYNNEI. CDR3 DNA: TGTGCCAGCAGTGAGCAGGGGGGAGGCAATCAGCCCCAGCATTTT. Amino acid sequence: CASSEQGGGNQPQHF. Supplemented by reference TRBV2 and TRBJ1-5, the full variable domain reads EPEVTQTPSHQVTQMGQEVILRCVPISNHLYFYWYRQILGQKVEFLVSFYNNEISEKSEIFDDQFSVERPDGSNFTLKIRSTKLEDSAMYFCASSEQGGGNQPQHFGDGTRLSIL.

This chain links TRBV14 with TRBJ2-7; the match to TRBD1 covers 8 bases. The CDR3 length is 14 residues. CDR1 and CDR2 (germline): SGHDN, FVKESK. V lost 4 bases, J lost 2 bases, and 4 bases stayed unmatched. CDR3 residues: CASSRRDRTYEQYF. DNA for the CDR3: TGTGCCAGCAGCCGAAGGGACAGGACCTACGAGCAGTACTTC.

The rearrangement uses TRBV4-3 and TRBJ2-3; 10 bases map to TRBD2. There are 16 residues in the CDR3. Germline V gene data show CDR1 as LGHNA and CDR2 as YSLEER. V lost 0 bases to trimming and J lost 4 bases; unmatched junction nucleotides: 4. CDR3 nucleotides: TGCGCCAGCAGCCAAGAAGTAGCGGGGGGCCCAGATACGCAGTATTTT. Its protein is CASSQEVAGGPDTQYF.

The chain couples TRBV4-2 to TRBJ1-4, with 8 nucleotides matching TRBD1. This CDR3 is built from 16 residues. Germline values: CDR1 LGHNA, CDR2 YNFKEQ. The V segment lost 3 bases and the J segment 7 bases; nucleotides outside the gene matches: 10. The CDR3 protein is CASSQFDRGDSEKLFF. CDR3 nucleotide sequence: TGTGCCAGCAGCCAGTTCGACAGGGGCGATTCTGAAAAACTGTTTTTT.

V and J are TRBV25-1 and TRBJ1-1; D not certain. The V and J ends lost 4 bases and 11 bases respectively, with 11 bases between them. The length of the CDR3 is 11 residues. Germline CDR1 MGHDK, CDR2 SYGVNS. The DNA for the CDR3 is TGTGCCAGCAGTGTCCTTAAAGATGCTTTCTTT. This sequence encodes CASSVLKDAFF.

Written as DNA, the CDR3 is TGTGCCAGCAGTGATACGACAGGGAGGGGGAGCACAGATACGCAGTATTTT. This gives the protein CASSDTTGRGSTDTQYF. The gene calls are TRBV6-1 and TRBJ2-3; either TRBD1 or TRBD2 may supply D (7 bases each). This CDR3 comprises 17 residues. V dropped 3 bases and J dropped 0 bases, with 16 bases sitting between them. Germline V CDR1 and CDR2: MNHNS, SASEGT.

The gene calls are TRBV29-1 and TRBJ2-1; TRBD1 aligns across 12 bases. Germline V lookup: CDR1 SQVTM, CDR2 ANQGSEA. With V trimmed by 6 bases and J by 6 bases, 0 bases remained unmatched. The CDR3 is 12 residues long. CDR3 DNA: TGCAGCGTGGGACAGGGGGCCAATGAGCAGTTCTTC. Amino acids: CSVGQGANEQFF.

This chain links TRBV11-3 with TRBJ2-2, with D perhaps assigned TRBD1 or TRBD2 (5 bases each). Trimming took 4 bases from V and 0 from J, leaving 12 bases between them. The CDR3 is made up of 16 amino acids. Per germline, CDR1 SGHNT and CDR2 YENEEA. The CDR3 region has the DNA TGTGCCAGCAGCTCGTCGCAGGGACCGAACACCGGGGAGCTGTTTTTT. Amino acid sequence: CASSSSQGPNTGELFF.

A note on this clone: The same CDR3 arises from other DNA sequences in this sample as well. The J gene is TRBJ1-2, the V gene TRBV6-5; TRBD1 is a possible D gene (5 bases). The germline V gene encodes CDR1 MNHEY and CDR2 SVGAGI. Trimming took 6 bases from V and 4 from J, leaving 12 bases between them. This CDR3 is 13 amino acids long. CDR3 residues: CASRGQGGYGYTF. The CDR3 nucleotides read TGTGCCAGCAGGGGGCAGGGCGGCTATGGCTACACCTTC.